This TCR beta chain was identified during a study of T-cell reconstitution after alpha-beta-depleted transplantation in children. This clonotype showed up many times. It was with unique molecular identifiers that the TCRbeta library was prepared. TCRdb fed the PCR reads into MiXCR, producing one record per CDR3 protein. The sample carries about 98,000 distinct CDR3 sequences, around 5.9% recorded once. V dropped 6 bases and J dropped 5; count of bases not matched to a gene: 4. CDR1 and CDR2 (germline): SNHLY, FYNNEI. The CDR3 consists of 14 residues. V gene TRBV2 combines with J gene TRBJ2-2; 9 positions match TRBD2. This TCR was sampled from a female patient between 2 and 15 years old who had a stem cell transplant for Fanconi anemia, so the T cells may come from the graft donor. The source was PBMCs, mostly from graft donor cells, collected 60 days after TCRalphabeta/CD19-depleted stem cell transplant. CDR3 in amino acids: CASSIAGATGELFF. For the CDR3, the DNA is TGTGCCAGCAGCATAGCGGGAGCGACCGGGGAGCTGTTTTTT. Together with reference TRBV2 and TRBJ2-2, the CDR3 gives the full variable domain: EPEVTQTPSHQVTQMGQEVILRCVPISNHLYFYWYRQILGQKVEFLVSFYNNEISEKSEIFDDQFSVERPDGSNFTLKIRSTKLEDSAMYFCASSIAGATGELFFGEGSRLTVL.